The clone carrying this TCR beta chain was seen many times. As yet, its antigen is unknown. Germline lookup yields CDR1 SEHNR and CDR2 FQNEAQ (reference sequence). The CDR3 is 12 residues long. The V gene lost 5 bases and the J gene lost 7 bases, with 11 bases spanning the gap. This sample was taken from a study of identical twins. In TCRdb, the 5' RACE reads were re-called with MiXCR into one record per CDR3 protein. The sample lists roughly 230,000 distinct CDR3 sequences, 6.5% to 9.5% seen once, with roughly 3.1% in the top ten. Study-wide results and caveats: Within beta out-of-frame sequences, the excess sharing observed between twins was weaker.

The sample was also linked to a second study, of yellow fever vaccine responses in identical twins.

This clonotype was sampled from a young woman in good health. V gene TRBV7-9 combines with J gene TRBJ1-1; D gene unclear. The sequenced sample consisted of CD8+ T cells sorted from blood. The CDR3 nucleotides read TGTGCCAGCAGCCTCGACAACTTTGAAGCTTTCTTT. Translating gives CASSLDNFEAFF.